The 20 T cell receptor beta chains given below trace back to one sample, sequenced in a study of cytomegalovirus exposure and HLA in healthy donors. This table comes from immunoSEQ multiplex PCR, and its TCRdb copy is limited to in-frame clones, with some not included. This table has roughly 150,000 clones, about nine tenths appearing once. The sequencing sample was made of PBMCs. The receptors here all came from a woman aged 25-40 years in good health and CMV-seronegative.

The rearrangement uses TRBV5-1 and TRBJ2-3, with 11 bases aligning to TRBD2. V gave up 0 bases and J gave up 3 bases; unmatched junction bases: 6. Germline values: CDR1 SGHRS, CDR2 YFSETQ. This CDR3 is built from 17 residues. The CDR3 reads CASSLGLAGGLTDTQYF. The CDR3 coding sequence is TGCGCCAGCAGCTTGGGATTAGCGGGAGGGCTAACAGATACGCAGTATTTT.

V and J are TRBV5-6 and TRBJ2-1; TRBD2 is a possible D gene (6 bases). Per germline, CDR1 SGHDT and CDR2 YYEEEE. The V end was cut by 2 bases, the J end by 10 bases, with 25 bases between. The CDR3 loop spans 17 amino acids. In DNA form, the CDR3 reads TGTGCCAGCAGCTTTAGGACACTTAGTACGGGGGTAGGGGAGCAGTTCTTC. This sequence encodes CASSFRTLSTGVGEQFF.

The gene calls are TRBV7-9 and TRBJ1-2; unclear D gene. The germline gives CDR1 SEHNR, CDR2 FQNEAQ (reference sequence). V was pared by 6 bases and J by 4 bases, with 18 bases between. The CDR3 consists of 15 residues. The CDR3 region has the DNA TGTGCCAGCAGTTTTAAAGTCGGGCTGCTCTATGGCTACACCTTC. Translating gives CASSFKVGLLYGYTF.

This clone was detected a few times. This sequence joins TRBV5-1 and TRBJ1-2; D gene unclear. The CDR3 is made up of 15 amino acids. Germline V gene data show CDR1 as SGHRS and CDR2 as YFSETQ. V lost 1 base, J lost 6 bases, and 16 bases lay in between. The chain's CDR3 is CASSLSSTVVDGYTF. The CDR3 nucleotides are TGCGCCAGCAGCTTGTCTTCAACAGTCGTCGATGGCTACACCTTC. Combining the CDR3 with reference TRBV5-1 and TRBJ1-2 gives the whole variable domain KAGVTQTPRYLIKTRGQQVTLSCSPISGHRSVSWYQQTPGQGLQFLFEYFSETQRNKGNFPGRFSGRQFSNSRSEMNVSTLELGDSALYLCASSLSSTVVDGYTFGSGTRLTVV.

The chain uses TRBV10-3 and TRBJ1-2; 7 bases are a match to TRBD1. Germline CDR1 and CDR2: ENHRY and SYGVKD. V was clipped by 6 bases and J by 0 bases; unmatched bases: 1. The CDR3 covers 13 residues. The CDR3 DNA reads TGTGCCATCAGCAGGGGGGCTAACTATGGCTACACCTTC. Amino acids: CAISRGANYGYTF.

The J gene is TRBJ2-7, the V gene TRBV5-1; 9 positions agree with TRBD1. CDR3 length: 16 residues. The germline CDR1 and CDR2 sequences are SGHRS and YFSETQ. The J segment lost 3 bases and the V segment lost 1 base, leaving 8 bases of the junction unmatched. The CDR3 coding sequence is TGCGCCAGCAGCTTGTTCCCCCGGGACAGGGACTACGAGCAGTACTTC. The encoded protein is CASSLFPRDRDYEQYF.

In its sample, this clone was seen a few times. The rearrangement links TRBV2 to TRBJ1-2; no definite D call. Trimming took 6 bases from V and 5 from J, leaving 13 bases between them. The CDR3 extends over 13 amino acids. Germline-derived CDR1 and CDR2 are SNHLY and FYNNEI. CDR3 in DNA: TGTGCCAGCAGCTTGTTGGGCGGGTATGGCTACACCTTC. It specifies CASSLLGGYGYTF.

The J gene is TRBJ1-2, the V gene TRBV18; D remains ambiguous. The CDR3 contains 13 residues. The germline V gene has CDR1 KGHSH and CDR2 LQKENI. V was pared by 5 bases and J by 1 base, with 8 bases between. The chain's CDR3 is CASSGSNNYGYTF. The CDR3 bases are TGTGCCAGCTCAGGCTCCAATAACTATGGCTACACCTTC.

The J gene is TRBJ2-7, the V gene TRBV4-1, with a weak D call TRBD1 (5 bases). V shed 0 bases and J shed 3 bases, with 18 bases lying between them. CDR3 length: 17 residues. Germline V gives CDR1 MGHRA, CDR2 YSYEKL. CDR3 DNA sequence: TGCGCCAGCAGCCAAGATGTCGGCAGGGTGCCTTACTACGAGCAGTACTTC. Translated, it gives CASSQDVGRVPYYEQYF.

This clone has a handful of counts. Here the CDR3 reads CASSLGGFQETQYF. CDR3 coding DNA: TGCGCCAGCAGCTTGGGTGGGTTCCAAGAGACCCAGTACTTC. The chain is built from TRBV5-1 and TRBJ2-5; D gene unclear. This CDR3 is built from 14 residues. Germline CDR1 SGHRS, CDR2 YFSETQ. V was clipped by 0 bases and J by 1 base, with 7 bases between them. Full variable domain (remainder filled in from reference TRBV5-1 and TRBJ2-5): KAGVTQTPRYLIKTRGQQVTLSCSPISGHRSVSWYQQTPGQGLQFLFEYFSETQRNKGNFPGRFSGRQFSNSRSEMNVSTLELGDSALYLCASSLGGFQETQYFGPGTRLLVL.

CDR3 protein: CASSLIEPGELFF. The CDR3 nucleotides are TGCGCCAGCAGCCTGATCGAACCCGGGGAGCTGTTTTTT. The chain uses TRBV5-1 and TRBJ2-2; D not certain. Germline values: CDR1 SGHRS, CDR2 YFSETQ. This CDR3 spans 13 amino acids. Deletions cut 4 bases from V and 6 bases from J, with 10 bases between.

The V call is TRBV6-1, the J call TRBJ2-3; 7 bases agree with TRBD2. Looked up from germline, CDR1 is MNHNS and CDR2 is SASEGT. CDR3 length: 14 residues. J lost 2 bases, V lost 3 bases, and 2 bases had no gene match. CDR3 sequence: CASSEGLSTDTQYF. The CDR3, as DNA: TGTGCCAGCAGTGAGGGACTATCCACAGATACGCAGTATTTT.

The chain is built from TRBV7-6 and TRBJ1-5; 9 bases are shared with TRBD1. The CDR3 extends over 16 amino acids. Germline V CDR1 and CDR2: SGHVS, FNYEAQ. V lost 5 bases to trimming and J lost 0 bases; unmatched junction nucleotides: 5. CDR3 in DNA: TGTGCCAGCAGCCTACCACAGGGGGCTAGCAATCAGCCCCAGCATTTT. Translation: CASSLPQGASNQPQHF.

V gene TRBV5-6 combines with J gene TRBJ2-1; TRBD2 is a possible D gene (6 bases). Trimming took off 7 bases at V and 8 bases at J, with 7 bases between the two ends. Per the germline V gene, CDR1 is SGHDT and CDR2 is YYEEEE. The CDR3 has 10 amino acids. The CDR3, as DNA: TGTGCCAGCGGAGGGGATGAGCAGTTCTTC. Its protein product is CASGGDEQFF.

The chain is built from TRBV5-1 and TRBJ2-1; 9 bases map to TRBD1. The germline V gene has CDR1 SGHRS and CDR2 YFSETQ. The CDR3 has 15 residues. V dropped 0 bases and J dropped 4; count of bases not matched to a gene: 2. The CDR3: CASSLAQGAYNEQFF. The CDR3 DNA sequence: TGCGCCAGCAGCTTGGCACAGGGGGCTTACAATGAGCAGTTCTTC.

V and J are TRBV27 and TRBJ1-3; TRBD1 might be the D (5 bases). V lost 8 bases and J 0 bases, leaving 8 bases between the germline ends. CDR3 length: 13 residues. Germline CDR1 reads MNHEY; CDR2 reads SMNVEV (reference sequence). CDR3 loop: CASHGGSGNTIYF. In DNA, the CDR3 is TGTGCCAGCCATGGGGGCTCTGGAAACACCATATATTTT.

The chain is built from TRBV18 and TRBJ2-3, with TRBD2 matching 10 bases. Germline values: CDR1 KGHSH, CDR2 LQKENI. The CDR3 is 16 residues long. V lost 1 base to trimming and J lost 4 bases; unmatched junction nucleotides: 5. This chain's CDR3 is CASSPQGTSDPDTQYF. Here the CDR3 DNA reads TGTGCCAGCTCACCACAAGGGACTAGCGACCCAGATACGCAGTATTTT.

The chain joins TRBV11-2 to TRBJ2-1, with D possibly being TRBD2 (6 bases). The germline V gene has CDR1 SGHAT and CDR2 FQNNGV. The ends were cut back, 7 bases at V and 9 bases at J, with 19 bases in the middle. The CDR3 covers 14 residues. CDR3 DNA sequence: TGTGCCAGCACACCCCCCGGTTTCGGGGGTGAGCAGTTCTTC. Amino acid sequence: CASTPPGFGGEQFF.

This chain links TRBV6-6 with TRBJ1-5; maybe TRBD1 (5 bases). Germline loops: CDR1 MNHNY, CDR2 SVGAGI (reference sequence). Trimming shortened V by 2 bases and J by 3 bases, and 8 bases separated the two germline ends. The CDR3 loop spans 14 amino acids. This CDR3 reads CASSYGADNQPQHF. The CDR3 DNA reads as TGTGCCAGCAGTTACGGGGCGGACAATCAGCCCCAGCATTTT.

The rearrangement links TRBV5-6 to TRBJ1-3; D remains unclear. Trimming pared 1 base from V and 1 base from J, leaving 12 bases between. CDR1 is SGHDT and CDR2 is YYEEEE in the germline V gene. The CDR3 loop spans 16 amino acids. As DNA, the CDR3 is TGTGCCAGCAGCTTGAGGCGGATGGGATCTGGAAACACCATATATTTT. Amino acid sequence: CASSLRRMGSGNTIYF.